This T cell receptor beta chain was documented in a study of cytomegalovirus exposure and HLA in healthy donors. Findings of the study overall: According to an earlier analysis, most TCR beta V segments yielded productive rearrangements about 90% or about 30% of the time. In most subjects, TCR beta sequences reportedly gave accurate predictions of HLA-A and HLA-B alleles. HLA alleles showed associations with some 17,000 TCR beta sequences in a later analysis, at a 0.05 false discovery rate.

Looked up from germline, CDR1 is LNHNV and CDR2 is YYDKDF (reference sequence). V was trimmed by 1 base and J by 6 bases, leaving 16 bases between them. The length of the CDR3 is 16 residues. 13 Jbeta primers and 60 Vbeta primers were used for the PCR. Profiled with immunoSEQ multiplex PCR; TCRdb holds only in-frame clones, not every one. The sample holds over 200,000 clones, 75% to 80% seen once. As for this clone: Its antigen is not known.

This chain connects TRBV15 to TRBJ2-1; a weak D match, TRBD2 (6 bases). The source of this sequence is a male donor in good health and CMV-seronegative. The sequencing input was PBMCs. The DNA of the CDR3 is TGTGCCACCAGCAGAGTAGCGACTAGGATTGGCAATGAGCAGTTCTTC. This codes for CATSRVATRIGNEQFF.